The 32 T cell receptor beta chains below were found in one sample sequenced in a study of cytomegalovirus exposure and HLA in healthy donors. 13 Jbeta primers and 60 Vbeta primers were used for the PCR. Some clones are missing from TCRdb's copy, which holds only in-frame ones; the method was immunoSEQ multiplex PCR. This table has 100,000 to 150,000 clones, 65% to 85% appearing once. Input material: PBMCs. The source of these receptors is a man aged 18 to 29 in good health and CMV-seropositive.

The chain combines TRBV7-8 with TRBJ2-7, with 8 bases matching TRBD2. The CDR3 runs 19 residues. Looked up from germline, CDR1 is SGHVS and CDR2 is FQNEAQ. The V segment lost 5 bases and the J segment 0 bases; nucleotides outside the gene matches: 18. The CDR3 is CASSTSFWWGSGSSYEQYF. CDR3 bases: TGTGCCAGCAGCACCTCCTTCTGGTGGGGGAGCGGGAGCTCCTACGAGCAGTACTTC. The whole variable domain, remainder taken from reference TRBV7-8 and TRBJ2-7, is GAGVSQSPRYKVAKRGQDVALRCDPISGHVSLFWYQQALGQGPEFLTYFQNEAQLDKSGLPSDRFFAERPEGSVSTLKIQRTQQEDSAVYLCASSTSFWWGSGSSYEQYFGPGTRLTVT.

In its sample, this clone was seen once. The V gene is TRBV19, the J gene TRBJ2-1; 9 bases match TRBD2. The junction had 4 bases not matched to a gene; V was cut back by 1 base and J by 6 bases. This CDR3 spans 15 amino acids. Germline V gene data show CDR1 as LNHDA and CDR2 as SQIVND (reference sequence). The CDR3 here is CASSIGGGGANEQFF. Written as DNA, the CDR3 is TGTGCCAGTAGTATAGGTGGCGGGGGGGCCAATGAGCAGTTCTTC.

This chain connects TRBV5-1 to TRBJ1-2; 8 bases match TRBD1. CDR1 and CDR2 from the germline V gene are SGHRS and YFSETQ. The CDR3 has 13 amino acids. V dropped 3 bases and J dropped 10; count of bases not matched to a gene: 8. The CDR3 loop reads CASSSGQGGFYTF. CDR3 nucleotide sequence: TGCGCCAGCAGCTCCGGACAGGGTGGATTCTACACCTTC.

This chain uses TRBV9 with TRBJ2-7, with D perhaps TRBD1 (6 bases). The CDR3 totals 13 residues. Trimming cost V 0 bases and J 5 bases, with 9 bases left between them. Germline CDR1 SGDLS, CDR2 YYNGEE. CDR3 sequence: CASSVGTAHEQYF. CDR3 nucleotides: TGTGCCAGCAGCGTAGGGACAGCTCACGAGCAGTACTTC.

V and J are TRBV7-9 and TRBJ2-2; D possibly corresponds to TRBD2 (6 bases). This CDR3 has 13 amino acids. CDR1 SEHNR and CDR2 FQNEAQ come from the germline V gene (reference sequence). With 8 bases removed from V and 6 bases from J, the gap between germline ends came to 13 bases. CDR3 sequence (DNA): TGTGCCAGCTCGGTGCGGGATGCCGGGGAGCTGTTTTTT. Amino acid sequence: CASSVRDAGELFF.

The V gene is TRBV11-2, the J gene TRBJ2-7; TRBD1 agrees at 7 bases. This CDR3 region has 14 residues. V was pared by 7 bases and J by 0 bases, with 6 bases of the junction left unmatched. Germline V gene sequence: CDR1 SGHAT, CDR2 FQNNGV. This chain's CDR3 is CASTWGQYSYEQYF. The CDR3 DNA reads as TGTGCCAGCACCTGGGGACAGTACTCCTACGAGCAGTACTTC.

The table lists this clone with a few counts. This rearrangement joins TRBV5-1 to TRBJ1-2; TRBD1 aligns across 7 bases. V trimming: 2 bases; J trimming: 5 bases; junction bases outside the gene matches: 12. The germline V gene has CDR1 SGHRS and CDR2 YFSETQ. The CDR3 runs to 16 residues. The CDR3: CASSLGTDRTVYGYTF. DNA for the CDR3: TGCGCCAGCAGCTTAGGGACAGATCGGACTGTTTATGGCTACACCTTC. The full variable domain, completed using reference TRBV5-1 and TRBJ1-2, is KAGVTQTPRYLIKTRGQQVTLSCSPISGHRSVSWYQQTPGQGLQFLFEYFSETQRNKGNFPGRFSGRQFSNSRSEMNVSTLELGDSALYLCASSLGTDRTVYGYTFGSGTRLTVV.

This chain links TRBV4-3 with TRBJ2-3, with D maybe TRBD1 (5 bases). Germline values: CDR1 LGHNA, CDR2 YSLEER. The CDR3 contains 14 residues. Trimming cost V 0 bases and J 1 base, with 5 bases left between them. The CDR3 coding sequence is TGCGCCAGCAGCCAAGACAGGGGCACAGATACGCAGTATTTT. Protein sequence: CASSQDRGTDTQYF.

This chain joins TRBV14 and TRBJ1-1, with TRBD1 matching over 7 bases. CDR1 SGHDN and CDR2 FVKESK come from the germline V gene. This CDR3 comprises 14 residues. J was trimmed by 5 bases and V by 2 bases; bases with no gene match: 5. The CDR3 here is CASSQFRGVTEAFF. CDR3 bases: TGTGCCAGCAGCCAATTCAGGGGGGTGACTGAAGCTTTCTTT.

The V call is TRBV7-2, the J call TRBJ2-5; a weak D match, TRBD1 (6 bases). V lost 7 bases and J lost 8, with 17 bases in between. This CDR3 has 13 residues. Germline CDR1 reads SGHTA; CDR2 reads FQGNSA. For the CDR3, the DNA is TGTGCCAGCACCGCTGATGCCGGGACAACCCAGTACTTC. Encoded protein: CASTADAGTTQYF.

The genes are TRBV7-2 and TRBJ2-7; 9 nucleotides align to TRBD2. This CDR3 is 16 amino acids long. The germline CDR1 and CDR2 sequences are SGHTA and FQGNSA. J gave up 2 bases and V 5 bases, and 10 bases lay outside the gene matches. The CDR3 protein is CASSPRSGRNPYEQYF. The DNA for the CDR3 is TGTGCCAGCAGCCCTCGTAGCGGGAGAAACCCCTACGAGCAGTACTTC.

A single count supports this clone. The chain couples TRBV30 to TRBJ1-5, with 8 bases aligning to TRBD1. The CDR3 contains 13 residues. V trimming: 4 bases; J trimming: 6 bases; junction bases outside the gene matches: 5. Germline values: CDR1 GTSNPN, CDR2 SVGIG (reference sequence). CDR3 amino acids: CAWNRQGSQPQHF. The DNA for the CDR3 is TGTGCCTGGAACCGACAGGGGTCTCAGCCCCAGCATTTT. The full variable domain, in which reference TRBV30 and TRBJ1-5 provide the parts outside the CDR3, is SQTIHQWPATLVQPVGSPLSLECTVEGTSNPNLYWYRQAAGRGLQLLFYSVGIGQISSEVPQNLSASRPQDRQFILSSKKLLLSDSGFYLCAWNRQGSQPQHFGDGTRLSIL.

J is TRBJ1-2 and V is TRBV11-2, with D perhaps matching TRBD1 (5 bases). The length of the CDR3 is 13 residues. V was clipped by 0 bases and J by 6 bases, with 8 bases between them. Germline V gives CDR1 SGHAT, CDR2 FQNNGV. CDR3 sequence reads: CASSLEAGDGYTF. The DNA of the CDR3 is TGTGCCAGCAGCTTAGAGGCGGGGGATGGCTACACCTTC.

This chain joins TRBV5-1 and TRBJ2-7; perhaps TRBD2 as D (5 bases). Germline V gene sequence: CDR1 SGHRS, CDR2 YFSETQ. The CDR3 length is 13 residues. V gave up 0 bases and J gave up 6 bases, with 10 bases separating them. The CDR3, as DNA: TGCGCCAGCAGCTTGGAACTAGTTCGCGAGCAGTACTTC. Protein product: CASSLELVREQYF.

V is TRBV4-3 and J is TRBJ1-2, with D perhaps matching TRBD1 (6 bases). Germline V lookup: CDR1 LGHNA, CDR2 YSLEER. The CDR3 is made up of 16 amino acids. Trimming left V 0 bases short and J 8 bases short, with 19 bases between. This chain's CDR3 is CASSQDTGHPVKGYTF. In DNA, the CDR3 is TGCGCCAGCAGCCAAGACACGGGACACCCTGTGAAAGGCTACACCTTC.

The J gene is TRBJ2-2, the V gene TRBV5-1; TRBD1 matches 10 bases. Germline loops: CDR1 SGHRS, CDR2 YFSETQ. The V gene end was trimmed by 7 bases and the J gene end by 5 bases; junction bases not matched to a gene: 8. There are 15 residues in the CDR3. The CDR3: CASHPGTGDTGELFF. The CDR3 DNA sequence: TGCGCCAGCCATCCTGGGACAGGGGATACCGGGGAGCTGTTTTTT. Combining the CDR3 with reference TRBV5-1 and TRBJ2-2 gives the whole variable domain KAGVTQTPRYLIKTRGQQVTLSCSPISGHRSVSWYQQTPGQGLQFLFEYFSETQRNKGNFPGRFSGRQFSNSRSEMNVSTLELGDSALYLCASHPGTGDTGELFFGEGSRLTVL.

CDR3 in amino acids: CASSNWTGGAYEQYF. The CDR3 DNA reads TGTGCCAGCAGCAATTGGACAGGGGGGGCCTACGAGCAGTACTTC. The J gene is TRBJ2-7, the V gene TRBV7-2; TRBD1 matches at 10 bases. This CDR3 is built from 15 residues. Germline CDR1 is SGHTA and CDR2 is FQGNSA. After removal of 5 bases from V and 2 bases from J, the junction contained 6 bases not matched to a gene.

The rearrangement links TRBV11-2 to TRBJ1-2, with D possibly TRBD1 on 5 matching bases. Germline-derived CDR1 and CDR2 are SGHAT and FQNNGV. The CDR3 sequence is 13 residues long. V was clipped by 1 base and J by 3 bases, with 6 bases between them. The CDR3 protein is CASSLGGDYGYTF. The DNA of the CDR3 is TGTGCCAGCAGCTTAGGGGGCGACTATGGCTACACCTTC.

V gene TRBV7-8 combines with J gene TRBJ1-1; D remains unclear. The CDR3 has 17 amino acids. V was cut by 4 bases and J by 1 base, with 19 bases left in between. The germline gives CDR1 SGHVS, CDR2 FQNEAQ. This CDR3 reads CASSSTPTGLGNTEAFF. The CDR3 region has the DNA TGTGCCAGCAGCTCGACTCCTACTGGATTGGGGAACACTGAAGCTTTCTTT.

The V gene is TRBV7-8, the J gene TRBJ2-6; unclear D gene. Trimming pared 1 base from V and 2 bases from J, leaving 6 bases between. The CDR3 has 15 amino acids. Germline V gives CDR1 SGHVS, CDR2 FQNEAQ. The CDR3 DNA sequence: TGTGCCAGCAGCTTAGTACGGGCTGGGGCCAACGTCCTGACTTTC. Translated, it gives CASSLVRAGANVLTF.

The CDR3 here is CASSYNLPKGGQPQHF. The CDR3 DNA reads as TGTGCCAGCAGCTACAACCTCCCGAAAGGCGGTCAGCCCCAGCATTTT. The chain combines TRBV7-2 with TRBJ1-5; no reliable D call. The CDR3 has 16 residues. Trimming pared 4 bases from V and 6 bases from J, leaving 19 bases between. Germline assignment: CDR1 SGHTA and CDR2 FQGNSA.

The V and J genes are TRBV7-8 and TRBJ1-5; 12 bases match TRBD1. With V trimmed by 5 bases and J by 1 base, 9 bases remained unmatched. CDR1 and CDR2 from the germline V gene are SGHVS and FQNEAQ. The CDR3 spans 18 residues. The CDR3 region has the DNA TGTGCCAGCAGCGGGGACAGGGGGCGCGTGACGAGCAATCAGCCCCAGCATTTT. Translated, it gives CASSGDRGRVTSNQPQHF.

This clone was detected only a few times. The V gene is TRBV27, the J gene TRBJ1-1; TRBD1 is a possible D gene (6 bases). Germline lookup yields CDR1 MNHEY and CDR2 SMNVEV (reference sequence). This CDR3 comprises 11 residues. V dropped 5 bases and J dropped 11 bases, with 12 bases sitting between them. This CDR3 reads CASSIQGRAFF. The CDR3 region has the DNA TGTGCCAGCAGTATACAGGGTAGGGCTTTCTTT.

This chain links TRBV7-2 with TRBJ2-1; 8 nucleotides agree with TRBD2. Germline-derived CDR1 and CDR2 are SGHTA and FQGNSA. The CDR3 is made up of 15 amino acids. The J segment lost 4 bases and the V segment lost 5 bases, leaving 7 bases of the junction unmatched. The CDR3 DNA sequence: TGTGCCAGCAGCCTCTGGCGGGGGGATTACAATGAGCAGTTCTTC. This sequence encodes CASSLWRGDYNEQFF.

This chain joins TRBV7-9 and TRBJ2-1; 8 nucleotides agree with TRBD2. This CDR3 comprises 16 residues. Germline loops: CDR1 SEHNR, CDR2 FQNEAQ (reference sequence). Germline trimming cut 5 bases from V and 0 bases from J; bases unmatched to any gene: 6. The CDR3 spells CASSGQRGSSYNEQFF. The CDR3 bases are TGTGCCAGCAGCGGGCAGCGGGGGAGCTCCTACAATGAGCAGTTCTTC.

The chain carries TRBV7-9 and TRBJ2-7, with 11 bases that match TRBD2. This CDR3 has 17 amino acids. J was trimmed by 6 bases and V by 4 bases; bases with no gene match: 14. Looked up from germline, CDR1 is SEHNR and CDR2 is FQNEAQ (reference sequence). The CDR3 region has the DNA TGTGCCAGCAGCTCCACCGTACTAGCGGGAGTAACCTCCGAGCAGTACTTC. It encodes CASSSTVLAGVTSEQYF.

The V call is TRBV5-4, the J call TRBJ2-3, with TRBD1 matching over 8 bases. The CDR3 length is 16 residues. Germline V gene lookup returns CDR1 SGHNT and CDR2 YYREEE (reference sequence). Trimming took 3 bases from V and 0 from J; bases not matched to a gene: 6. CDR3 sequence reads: CASSYRTGSSTDTQYF. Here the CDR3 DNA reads TGTGCCAGCAGCTACCGGACAGGGTCGAGCACAGATACGCAGTATTTT.

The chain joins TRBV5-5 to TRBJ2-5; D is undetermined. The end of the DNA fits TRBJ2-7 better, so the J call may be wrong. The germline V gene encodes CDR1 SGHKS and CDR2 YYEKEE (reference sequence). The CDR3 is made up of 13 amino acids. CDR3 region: CASSFFGNYEQYF. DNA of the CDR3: TGTGCCAGCAGCTTTTTCGGAAACTACGAGCAGTACTTC.

The CDR3 DNA follows: TGCGCCAGCAGCCTACTGGGACAGCCTTACGAGCAGTACTTC. Its protein is CASSLLGQPYEQYF. The chain combines TRBV5-1 with TRBJ2-7, with TRBD1 matching over 7 bases. This CDR3 region has 14 residues. The trim removed 4 bases at V and 4 bases at J, leaving 8 bases unmatched. CDR1 is SGHRS, CDR2 YFSETQ, per germline.

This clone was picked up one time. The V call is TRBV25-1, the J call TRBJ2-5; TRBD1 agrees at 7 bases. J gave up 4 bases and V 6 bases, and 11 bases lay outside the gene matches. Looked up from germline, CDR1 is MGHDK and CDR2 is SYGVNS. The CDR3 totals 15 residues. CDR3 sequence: CASSHSRGGGETQYF. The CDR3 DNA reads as TGTGCCAGCAGCCACTCTCGAGGGGGCGGAGAGACCCAGTACTTC. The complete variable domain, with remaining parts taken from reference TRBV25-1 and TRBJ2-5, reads EADIYQTPRYLVIGTGKKITLECSQTMGHDKMYWYQQDPGMELHLIHYSYGVNSTEKGDLSSESTVSRIRTEHFPLTLESARPSHTSQYLCASSHSRGGGETQYFGPGTRLLVL.

CDR3: CAWGGISNEKLFF. CDR3 coding DNA: TGTGCCTGGGGGGGTATTTCTAATGAAAAACTGTTTTTT. The genes are TRBV7-9 and TRBJ1-4, with D perhaps matching TRBD1 (5 bases). The germline CDR1 and CDR2 sequences are SEHNR and FQNEAQ (reference sequence). The V and J ends lost 11 bases and 3 bases respectively, with 13 bases between them. CDR3 length: 13 amino acids.

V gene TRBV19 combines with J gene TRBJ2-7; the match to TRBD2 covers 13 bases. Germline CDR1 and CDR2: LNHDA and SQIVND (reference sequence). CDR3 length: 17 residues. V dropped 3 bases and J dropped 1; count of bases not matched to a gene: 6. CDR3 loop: CASSIGLAGALSYEQYF. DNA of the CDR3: TGTGCCAGTAGTATTGGACTAGCGGGGGCTTTATCCTACGAGCAGTACTTC.